Listed here are 18 T cell receptor beta chains from one sample, sequenced in a study of shared clonotypes between healthy human individuals. TCRdb's table, derived via immunoSEQ multiplex PCR, lists solely in-frame clones and lacks some. The data contain about 1 million clones, around 74% of them singletons. Sequenced material: memory CD4+ T cells sorted from blood. Indicated subset: CD45RA-negative fraction. The source of these receptors is a man aged 18 to 35 in good health.

The table lists this clone with a few counts. The rearrangement joins TRBV2 to TRBJ1-2; possible D gene TRBD1, 5 bases. CDR3 length: 13 amino acids. Trimming removed 6 bases from V and 8 bases from J, with 16 bases in between. Germline V CDR1 and CDR2: SNHLY, FYNNEI. CDR3 bases: TGTGCCAGCAGGGGTAGGGAAGGGGTAGGCTACACCTTC. It encodes CASRGREGVGYTF.

CDR3 in DNA: TGTGCCAGCAGCGAAAAGACTAGCGGGAGTTACAATGAGCAGTTCTTC. Translating gives CASSEKTSGSYNEQFF. V and J are TRBV9 and TRBJ2-1, with TRBD2 identical over 12 bases. The ends lost 3 bases at V and 4 bases at J; junction bases unmatched: 5. This CDR3 has 16 residues. The germline CDR1 and CDR2 sequences are SGDLS and YYNGEE.

In its sample, this clone was seen many times. The chain has TRBV11-1 and TRBJ2-3; TRBD1 or TRBD2 may be the D gene (5 bases each). V was shortened by 1 base and J by 4 bases, with 6 bases between the two germline ends. CDR1 and CDR2 (germline): SGHAT, FQDESV (reference sequence). The CDR3 has 13 residues. For the CDR3, the DNA is TGTGCCAGCAGCTTAGGAGGGGCAGATACGCAGTATTTT. It is translated as CASSLGGADTQYF.

This clone has only a few counts. A much larger clone differs by one base, so this may be a read error. The identical CDR3 is also encoded by other nucleotide sequences in the sample. The CDR3 is CSVDGGTEAFF. The CDR3 DNA reads as TGCAGCGTTGACGGGGGGACTGAAGCTTTCTTT. The V gene is TRBV29-1, the J gene TRBJ1-1, with D possibly being TRBD1 (5 bases). V was clipped by 3 bases and J by 5 bases, with 7 bases between them. The germline gives CDR1 SQVTM, CDR2 ANQGSEA. This CDR3 has 11 residues.

This clone was counted once. J is TRBJ2-7 and V is TRBV7-2; D gene ambiguous. The CDR3 length is 15 residues. V was shortened by 1 base and J by 1 base, with 11 bases between the two germline ends. CDR1 is SGHTA and CDR2 is FQGNSA in the germline V gene. This CDR3 is CASSLVVGFSYEQYF. The CDR3, as DNA: TGTGCCAGCAGCTTAGTTGTCGGCTTTTCCTACGAGCAGTACTTC.

This clone has just one count. J is TRBJ2-5 and V is TRBV20-1; D perhaps matches TRBD2 (5 bases). Germline assignment: CDR1 DFQATT and CDR2 SNEGSKA (reference sequence). This CDR3 comprises 11 residues. The ends were cut back, 6 bases at V and 5 bases at J, with 10 bases in the middle. In nucleotides, the CDR3 is TGCAGTGCCCCTAGCTTTGAGACCCAGTACTTC. This encodes CSAPSFETQYF.

The chain uses TRBV29-1 and TRBJ1-4; 8 bases match TRBD1. The trim removed 5 bases at V and 12 bases at J, leaving 5 bases unmatched. Germline V lookup: CDR1 SQVTM, CDR2 ANQGSEA. The length of the CDR3 is 11 residues. The CDR3, as DNA: TGCAGCGTTAAAACAGGGGGGGAACTGTTTTTT. Its translation: CSVKTGGELFF.

This rearrangement joins TRBV19 to TRBJ1-2; D gene ambiguous. The CDR3 runs 14 residues. Trimming removed 2 bases at V and 0 bases at J, with 7 bases between. Germline CDR1 reads LNHDA; CDR2 reads SQIVND (reference sequence). The CDR3 protein is CASSILGPNYGYTF. The CDR3 nucleotides are TGTGCCAGTAGTATACTTGGACCTAACTATGGCTACACCTTC.

The V and J genes are TRBV28 and TRBJ1-1, with 9 bases fitting TRBD1. Trimming cost V 5 bases and J 10 bases; bases outside gene matches: 8. CDR1 is MDHEN, CDR2 SYDVKM, per germline. This CDR3 comprises 13 residues. Here the CDR3 DNA reads TGTGCCAGCAGTCTTGACAGGGGGAGGTCAGCTTTCTTT. Amino acids: CASSLDRGRSAFF.

This chain connects TRBV19 to TRBJ1-1; tentative D call: TRBD1 (6 bases). The CDR3 spans 15 residues. Germline CDR1 reads LNHDA; CDR2 reads SQIVND (reference sequence). With 6 bases removed from V and 5 bases from J, the gap between germline ends came to 19 bases. This chain's CDR3 is CASRVGGEIQTEAFF. As DNA, the CDR3 is TGTGCCAGTAGAGTGGGGGGCGAGATTCAGACTGAAGCTTTCTTT.

This chain joins TRBV11-2 and TRBJ2-1; D is unclear. V lost 6 bases and J lost 10, with 13 bases in between. Germline V gene sequence: CDR1 SGHAT, CDR2 FQNNGV. CDR3 length: 12 amino acids. The CDR3 bases are TGTGCCAGCAGTTCCGCACTCGGGGAGCAGTTCTTC. It specifies CASSSALGEQFF.

The rearrangement joins TRBV6-6 to TRBJ2-7, with TRBD1 matching 8 bases. The CDR3 extends over 14 amino acids. CDR1 and CDR2 from the germline V gene are MNHNY and SVGAGI (reference sequence). Trimming removed 7 bases from V and 2 bases from J; junction bases left unmatched: 7. DNA for the CDR3: TGTGCCAGCATAACGGACAGGGACGCCTACGAGCAGTACTTC. It encodes CASITDRDAYEQYF.

CDR3 DNA: TGTGCCAGCAGCATTAAGCTATCCTACAATGAGCAGTTCTTC. Amino acid sequence: CASSIKLSYNEQFF. The V call is TRBV7-2, the J call TRBJ2-1; D is ambiguous. V gave up 5 bases and J gave up 1 base, with 9 bases separating them. This CDR3 has 14 residues. The germline V gene has CDR1 SGHTA and CDR2 FQGNSA.

The chain recombines TRBV5-6 with TRBJ2-2, with D perhaps TRBD1 (5 bases). CDR3 size: 15 residues. The germline gives CDR1 SGHDT, CDR2 YYEEEE. Trimming stripped 3 bases from V and 4 bases from J, with 13 bases between. The CDR3 nucleotides are TGTGCCAGCAGCTCACCCTCAGGGCTCACCGGGGAGCTGTTTTTT. Amino acids: CASSSPSGLTGELFF.

This rearrangement joins TRBV2 to TRBJ2-3, with 7 bases lining up with TRBD1. The junction had 2 bases not matched to a gene; V was cut back by 1 base and J by 1 base. Germline V gives CDR1 SNHLY, CDR2 FYNNEI. The CDR3 consists of 15 residues. The CDR3 bases are TGTGCCAGCAGTGAAGGTGACAGGGGCACAGATACGCAGTATTTT. As protein: CASSEGDRGTDTQYF.

In this sample, this clone turned up many times. V is TRBV6-6 and J is TRBJ1-4; 7 bases line up with TRBD1. Germline V lookup: CDR1 MNHNY, CDR2 SVGAGI (reference sequence). CDR3 length: 13 residues. V shed 7 bases, J shed 15 bases, and the junction held 14 bases outside the gene matches. The CDR3 region is CASTTGFRGLMFF. CDR3 nucleotides: TGTGCCAGCACGACAGGGTTTCGGGGTTTGATGTTTTTT.

The gene calls are TRBV5-1 and TRBJ2-5; 8 bases line up with TRBD1. Germline loops: CDR1 SGHRS, CDR2 YFSETQ. Trimming took 4 bases from V and 5 from J; bases not matched to a gene: 7. The CDR3 is made up of 14 amino acids. The CDR3 sequence is CASSEQGAGETQYF. The CDR3 bases are TGCGCCAGCAGCGAGCAGGGGGCTGGGGAGACCCAGTACTTC.

V usage is TRBV10-2 and J usage is TRBJ2-5; D might be TRBD2 (6 bases). From germline, CDR1 is WSHSY and CDR2 SAAADI. CDR3 length equals 14 residues. The ends were cut back, 4 bases at V and 0 bases at J, with 9 bases in the middle. Here the CDR3 DNA reads TGCGCCAGCAGTGCGCGGAGGGACCAAGAGACCCAGTACTTC. Protein sequence: CASSARRDQETQYF.